One sample yielded the 7 T cell receptor beta chains listed below, sequenced in a study of blood T cell repertoires in COVID-19. Sequenced by immunoSEQ multiplex PCR; TCRdb stores in-frame clones only, minus some. The sample has more than 50,000 clones, 75% to 85% seen once. The sample was peripheral blood. The receptor source for this set is a human donor in a cohort sampled during active COVID-19.

This clone is a singleton in its sample. The chain links TRBV5-4 to TRBJ1-2, with 8 bases matching TRBD1. CDR3 length: 15 amino acids. Germline V gene lookup returns CDR1 SGHNT and CDR2 YYREEE (reference sequence). The V segment lost 4 bases and the J segment 6 bases; nucleotides outside the gene matches: 11. Here the CDR3 reads CASSPRDRLLDGYTF. CDR3 nucleotide sequence: TGTGCCAGCAGCCCGAGGGACAGGCTATTGGATGGCTACACCTTC.

The J gene is TRBJ2-5, the V gene TRBV5-4, with 9 bases matching TRBD2. CDR1 SGHNT and CDR2 YYREEE come from the germline V gene (reference sequence). There are 15 residues in the CDR3. Germline trimming cut 4 bases from V and 1 base from J; bases unmatched to any gene: 5. The DNA of the CDR3 is TGTGCCAGCAGCCCCGGCGGGGGGGGCCAAGAGACCCAGTACTTC. Encoded protein: CASSPGGGGQETQYF.

The chain is built from TRBV5-6 and TRBJ2-6, with 8 bases that match TRBD1. In germline, CDR1 is SGHDT, CDR2 YYEEEE. This CDR3 is built from 19 residues. Trimming removed 4 bases from V and 3 bases from J; junction bases left unmatched: 15. The CDR3 reads CASSGGGTGLTGGANVLTF. The CDR3 DNA follows: TGTGCCAGCAGCGGCGGAGGGACAGGCCTCACTGGTGGGGCCAACGTCCTGACTTTC.

This clone has only one observation. CDR3 protein: CASSSGQAMEKLFF. The CDR3 DNA is TGCGCCAGCAGCTCAGGACAGGCGATGGAAAAACTGTTTTTT. The chain combines TRBV5-1 with TRBJ1-4; 7 nucleotides line up with TRBD1. The CDR3 has 14 amino acids. V was pared by 3 bases and J by 8 bases, with 7 bases of the junction left unmatched. The germline V gene has CDR1 SGHRS and CDR2 YFSETQ.

The chain is built from TRBV2 and TRBJ2-7, with D tentatively TRBD1 (6 bases). The ends were cut back, 6 bases at V and 1 base at J, with 7 bases in the middle. The CDR3 has 12 amino acids. Germline CDR1 reads SNHLY; CDR2 reads FYNNEI. The CDR3 sequence is CASSGTSYEQYF. The CDR3 nucleotides read TGTGCCAGCAGCGGGACATCCTACGAGCAGTACTTC.

The rearrangement uses TRBV10-3 and TRBJ1-2; D is uncertain. V was shortened by 1 base and J by 8 bases, with 11 bases between the two germline ends. CDR1 is ENHRY, CDR2 SYGVKD, per germline. This CDR3 is built from 13 residues. Here the CDR3 DNA reads TGTGCCATCAGTGAGTTTCGGGGAAACGGCTACACCTTC. Residues: CAISEFRGNGYTF.

This clone has a handful of counts. The chain couples TRBV3-1 (or the pseudogene TRBV3-2) to TRBJ2-1; 11 positions match TRBD2. In germline, CDR1 is LGHDT, CDR2 YNNKEL (reference sequence). Germline trimming cut 5 bases from V and 0 bases from J; bases unmatched to any gene: 18. CDR3 length equals 21 residues. The DNA for the CDR3 is TGTGCCAGCAGCTCATCTTTGAGGGAGACTAGCGGGGAGAGCTCCTACAATGAGCAGTTCTTC. This encodes CASSSSLRETSGESSYNEQFF.